What follows describes a single T cell receptor beta chain. Its matching antigen is unknown. Profiling relied on immunoSEQ multiplex PCR, and the TCRdb table lists in-frame clones only, not all of them. The sample records around 85,000 clones, 80% to 90% being singletons. The record originates from a study of T cell responses to AZD1222 COVID-19 vaccine. Regarding the study as a whole: Unmutated variant regions are reportedly targeted by nearly half of spike-specific TCRs. Elevations in Spike-specific TCR breadth and depth followed administration of two AZD1222 doses. Among vaccine-associated CD4 TCRs, coverage spanned spike, with dominance at 160-218 and 743-854.

CDR3 size: 14 residues. J lost 9 bases, V lost 7 bases, and 8 bases had no gene match. Germline V gives CDR1 LGHNA, CDR2 YSLEER. The TCR originated in an adult in good health. The rearrangement joins TRBV4-3 to TRBJ2-1; 11 bases map to TRBD2. Source: peripheral blood, taken on day 0 of AZD1222 vaccination. In DNA form, the CDR3 reads TGCGCCAGCAATCGGGGGCTAGCGGGAGGTGAGCAGTTCTTC. This sequence encodes CASNRGLAGGEQFF.